This TCR beta chain was captured by sequencing in a study of blood T cell repertoires in COVID-19 (dated by TCRdb to 2020 to 2022). For the study in its entirety: The collaborator samples originated in the United States, Italy and Spain and spanned the acute and convalescent phases of COVID-19. The prospective study material was composed of cDNA or gDNA derived from T cells, B-cell-depleted T cells, or PBMCs. Deeply sampled blood TCRbeta repertoires from subjects exposed to, actively infected with, or recovered from COVID-19 were included in the dataset. The repertoires were released in a freely available public database meant as a resource for research on the immune response to SARS-CoV-2. The samples were drawn from two sources: the first 160 participants of the ongoing ImmuneRACE study, and 1,000 to 1,500 subjects contributed by 6 global collaborators. The sample metadata nearly always contained a de-identified subject ID, COVID-19 status, age in years and sex. Where HLA class I and class II types were available, the types were taken from metadata supplied by the sample provider, not from assay-based typing.

On the study overall, not on this receptor specifically: Clinical and demographic metadata were provided uncurated, with the amount varying by source and participant.

The immunoSEQ Assay, a bias-controlled multiplex PCR, was used to amplify TCRbeta CDR3 regions from genomic DNA. The authors processed their data as follows. The number of nucleated cells in each sample was estimated from the amplification of reference gene primers within the assay. Sequence reads were collapsed and filtered to measure the absolute abundance of every unique TCRbeta CDR3 rearrangement. For each sample, productive Simpson clonality was calculated by taking the square root of Simpson's diversity index across productive rearrangements. TCRdb obtained this table from immuneACCESS and retained in-frame rearrangements with V and J assigned. These tables miss some clones; where compared with another copy, unresolved V genes account for less than half of the shortfall, and the remainder is unexplained. Clone size and V and J calls were adopted from that table, with D and trimming inferred from the DNA. The sample records roughly 98,000 clones, around 94% of which are singletons. Nearly 6.5% of the sample lies in the top ten.

In the case of this clone: Its recognized antigen is unknown. No much larger clone exists at a distance of one base, and base qualities are not known.

Collaborating institutions collected whole blood in K2EDTA tubes following their own protocols. For TCRbeta analysis, collaborator samples were shipped as frozen whole blood, as isolated PBMCs, or as DNA extracted from either sample type. The TCR sequence derives from a woman in her sixties with active COVID-19. Sequencing was carried out using peripheral blood.

The CDR3 amino acid sequence is: CASPRRAVSSYEQYF. In nucleotide form, the sequence is TGTGCCAGCCCCCGAAGAGCGGTGAGCTCCTACGAGCAGTACTTC. The chain uses TRBV2 and TRBJ2-7; matching of 5 bases hints at TRBD2 as the D gene. There are 15 amino acids in the CDR3, from cysteine to phenylalanine inclusive. This entry keeps only the CDR3 DNA: 45 bases, framed from base 1. A distance of 17 bases separates the germline ends of V and J, which lose 8 bases and 0 bases respectively. Via the germline V gene, CDR1 is SNHLY and CDR2 FYNNEI.